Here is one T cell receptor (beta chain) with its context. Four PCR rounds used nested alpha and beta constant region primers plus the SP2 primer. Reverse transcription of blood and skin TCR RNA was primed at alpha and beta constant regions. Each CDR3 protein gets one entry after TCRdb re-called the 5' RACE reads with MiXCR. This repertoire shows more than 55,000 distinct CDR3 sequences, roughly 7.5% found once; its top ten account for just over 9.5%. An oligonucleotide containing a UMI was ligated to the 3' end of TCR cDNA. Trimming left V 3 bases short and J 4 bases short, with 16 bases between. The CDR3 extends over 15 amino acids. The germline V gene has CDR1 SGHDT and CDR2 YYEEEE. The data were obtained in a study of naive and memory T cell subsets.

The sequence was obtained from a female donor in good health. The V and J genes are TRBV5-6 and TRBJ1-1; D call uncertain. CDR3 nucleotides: TGTGCCAGCAGCTCGGGAGGGATCGGCCGCACTGAAGCTTTCTTT. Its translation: CASSSGGIGRTEAFF.